What follows are 12 T cell receptor beta chains derived from one specimen sequenced in a study of OX40 agonist ivuxolimab in advanced cancers. Measured with immunoSEQ multiplex PCR; TCRdb has only the in-frame clones, and not every one. The data show tens of thousands of clones, with 65% to 85% seen just once and about 4.8% held by the top ten. The sequencing here drew on CD4+ or CD8+ T cells sorted from blood, taken in a trial of the OX40 agonist ivuxolimab. The receptors derive from an adult with an advanced solid tumor such as melanoma, head and neck, liver or kidney cancer.

J is TRBJ2-1 and V is TRBV7-3; D not certain. The V gene's germline CDR1 is SGHTA and CDR2 FQGTGA. Trimming stripped 5 bases from V and 0 bases from J, with 5 bases between. The CDR3 covers 13 residues. The CDR3 spells CASSAASYNEQFF. CDR3 DNA: TGTGCCAGCAGCGCCGCCTCCTACAATGAGCAGTTCTTC.

The rearrangement joins TRBV9 to TRBJ1-1, with D possibly matching TRBD1 (5 bases). Germline V lookup: CDR1 SGDLS, CDR2 YYNGEE. Trimming took 0 bases from V and 3 from J, leaving 6 bases between them. This CDR3 is built from 13 residues. The CDR3 spells CASSVAGDTEAFF. CDR3 nucleotides: TGTGCCAGCAGCGTAGCGGGGGACACTGAAGCTTTCTTT.

V is TRBV15 and J is TRBJ1-2; 8 bases align to TRBD1. CDR3 length equals 15 residues. V was clipped by 4 bases and J by 1 base; unmatched bases: 5. CDR1 and CDR2 (germline): LNHNV, YYDKDF (reference sequence). CDR3 nucleotide sequence: TGTGCCACCAGCAAAGAACAGGGGGATAACTATGGCTACACCTTC. Translated: CATSKEQGDNYGYTF.

This clone was seen more than once but under ten times. This chain uses TRBV19 with TRBJ1-6, with 11 bases that match TRBD1. In germline, CDR1 is LNHDA, CDR2 SQIVND (reference sequence). There are 16 residues in the CDR3. The J segment lost 9 bases and the V segment lost 6 bases, leaving 10 bases of the junction unmatched. The DNA for the CDR3 is TGTGCCAGTAGCTCTGATACCGGGACAGGGGGTTCACCCCTCCACTTT. This codes for CASSSDTGTGGSPLHF. Based on the CDR3 plus reference TRBV19 and TRBJ1-6, the full variable domain is DGGITQSPKYLFRKEGQNVTLSCEQNLNHDAMYWYRQDPGQGLRLIYYSQIVNDFQKGDIAEGYSVSREKKESFPLTVTSAQKNPTAFYLCASSSDTGTGGSPLHFGNGTRLTVT.

CDR3 DNA sequence: TGTGCCATCAACCAGGGTCGAGGGGAGACCCAGTACTTC. The encoded protein is CAINQGRGETQYF. The chain carries TRBV7-9 and TRBJ2-5; D may match TRBD1 or TRBD2 (5 bases each). The CDR3 extends over 13 amino acids. The germline V gene has CDR1 SEHNR and CDR2 FQNEAQ (reference sequence). V was shortened by 10 bases and J by 5 bases, with 17 bases between the two germline ends.

The chain employs TRBV5-5 and TRBJ2-2; 11 bases are shared with TRBD2. The CDR3 has 14 amino acids. From germline, CDR1 is SGHKS and CDR2 YYEKEE (reference sequence). V trimming: 4 bases; J trimming: 7 bases; junction bases outside the gene matches: 3. The CDR3 loop reads CASSPGLAGGELFF. The CDR3 coding sequence is TGTGCCAGCAGCCCAGGACTAGCGGGCGGGGAGCTGTTTTTT. Variable domain in full (rest from reference TRBV5-5 and TRBJ2-2): DAGVTQSPTHLIKTRGQQVTLRCSPISGHKSVSWYQQVLGQGPQFIFQYYEKEERGRGNFPDRFSARQFPNYSSELNVNALLLGDSALYLCASSPGLAGGELFFGEGSRLTVL.

This sequence joins TRBV10-3 and TRBJ2-2; TRBD2 aligns across 8 bases. CDR1 and CDR2 from the germline V gene are ENHRY and SYGVKD. V dropped 6 bases and J dropped 4; count of bases not matched to a gene: 1. The CDR3 runs 13 residues. The CDR3 nucleotides read TGTGCCATCAGCGGGGGGGTCACCGGGGAGCTGTTTTTT. Translating it yields CAISGGVTGELFF.

The rearrangement links TRBV19 to TRBJ1-5, with D hard to call. Deletions cut 4 bases from V and 7 bases from J, with 17 bases between. Germline V CDR1 and CDR2: LNHDA, SQIVND (reference sequence). The CDR3 is 15 amino acids. The DNA of the CDR3 is TGTGCCAGTAGTACAGGTAATAGGGCTGGACAGCCCCAGCATTTT. Protein product: CASSTGNRAGQPQHF.

The chain combines TRBV19 with TRBJ2-7; D not certain. Trimming took 6 bases from V and 3 from J, leaving 9 bases between them. CDR1 LNHDA and CDR2 SQIVND come from the germline V gene (reference sequence). The CDR3 loop spans 12 amino acids. Written as DNA, the CDR3 is TGTGCCAGTAGCCCTGGCAACTACGAGCAGTACTTC. This encodes CASSPGNYEQYF.

The chain joins TRBV7-6 to TRBJ1-5; 7 bases match TRBD1. The CDR3 has 15 residues. CDR1 is SGHVS and CDR2 is FNYEAQ in the germline V gene. The V and J ends lost 1 base and 4 bases, in that order; junction bases with no gene match: 4. CDR3 coding DNA: TGTGCCAGCAGCTTAGAATCGACAGGGAATCAGCCCCAGCATTTT. This translates into CASSLESTGNQPQHF.

This clone was seen a single time. This rearrangement joins TRBV28 to TRBJ1-4; D unresolved. V was pared by 0 bases and J by 8 bases, with 10 bases between. The CDR3 runs 14 residues. Germline loops: CDR1 MDHEN, CDR2 SYDVKM. CDR3 loop: CASSLWIVGEKLFF. In nucleotides, the CDR3 is TGTGCCAGCAGTTTATGGATTGTCGGGGAAAAACTGTTTTTT.

This clone was seen only once. V and J are TRBV5-4 and TRBJ1-1, with D unclear. Looked up from germline, CDR1 is SGHNT and CDR2 is YYREEE (reference sequence). The CDR3 has 13 amino acids. Trimming shortened V by 1 base and J by 1 base, and 5 bases separated the two germline ends. The CDR3 coding sequence is TGTGCCAGCAGCTTGAGGCAGAACACTGAAGCTTTCTTT. Residues: CASSLRQNTEAFF.